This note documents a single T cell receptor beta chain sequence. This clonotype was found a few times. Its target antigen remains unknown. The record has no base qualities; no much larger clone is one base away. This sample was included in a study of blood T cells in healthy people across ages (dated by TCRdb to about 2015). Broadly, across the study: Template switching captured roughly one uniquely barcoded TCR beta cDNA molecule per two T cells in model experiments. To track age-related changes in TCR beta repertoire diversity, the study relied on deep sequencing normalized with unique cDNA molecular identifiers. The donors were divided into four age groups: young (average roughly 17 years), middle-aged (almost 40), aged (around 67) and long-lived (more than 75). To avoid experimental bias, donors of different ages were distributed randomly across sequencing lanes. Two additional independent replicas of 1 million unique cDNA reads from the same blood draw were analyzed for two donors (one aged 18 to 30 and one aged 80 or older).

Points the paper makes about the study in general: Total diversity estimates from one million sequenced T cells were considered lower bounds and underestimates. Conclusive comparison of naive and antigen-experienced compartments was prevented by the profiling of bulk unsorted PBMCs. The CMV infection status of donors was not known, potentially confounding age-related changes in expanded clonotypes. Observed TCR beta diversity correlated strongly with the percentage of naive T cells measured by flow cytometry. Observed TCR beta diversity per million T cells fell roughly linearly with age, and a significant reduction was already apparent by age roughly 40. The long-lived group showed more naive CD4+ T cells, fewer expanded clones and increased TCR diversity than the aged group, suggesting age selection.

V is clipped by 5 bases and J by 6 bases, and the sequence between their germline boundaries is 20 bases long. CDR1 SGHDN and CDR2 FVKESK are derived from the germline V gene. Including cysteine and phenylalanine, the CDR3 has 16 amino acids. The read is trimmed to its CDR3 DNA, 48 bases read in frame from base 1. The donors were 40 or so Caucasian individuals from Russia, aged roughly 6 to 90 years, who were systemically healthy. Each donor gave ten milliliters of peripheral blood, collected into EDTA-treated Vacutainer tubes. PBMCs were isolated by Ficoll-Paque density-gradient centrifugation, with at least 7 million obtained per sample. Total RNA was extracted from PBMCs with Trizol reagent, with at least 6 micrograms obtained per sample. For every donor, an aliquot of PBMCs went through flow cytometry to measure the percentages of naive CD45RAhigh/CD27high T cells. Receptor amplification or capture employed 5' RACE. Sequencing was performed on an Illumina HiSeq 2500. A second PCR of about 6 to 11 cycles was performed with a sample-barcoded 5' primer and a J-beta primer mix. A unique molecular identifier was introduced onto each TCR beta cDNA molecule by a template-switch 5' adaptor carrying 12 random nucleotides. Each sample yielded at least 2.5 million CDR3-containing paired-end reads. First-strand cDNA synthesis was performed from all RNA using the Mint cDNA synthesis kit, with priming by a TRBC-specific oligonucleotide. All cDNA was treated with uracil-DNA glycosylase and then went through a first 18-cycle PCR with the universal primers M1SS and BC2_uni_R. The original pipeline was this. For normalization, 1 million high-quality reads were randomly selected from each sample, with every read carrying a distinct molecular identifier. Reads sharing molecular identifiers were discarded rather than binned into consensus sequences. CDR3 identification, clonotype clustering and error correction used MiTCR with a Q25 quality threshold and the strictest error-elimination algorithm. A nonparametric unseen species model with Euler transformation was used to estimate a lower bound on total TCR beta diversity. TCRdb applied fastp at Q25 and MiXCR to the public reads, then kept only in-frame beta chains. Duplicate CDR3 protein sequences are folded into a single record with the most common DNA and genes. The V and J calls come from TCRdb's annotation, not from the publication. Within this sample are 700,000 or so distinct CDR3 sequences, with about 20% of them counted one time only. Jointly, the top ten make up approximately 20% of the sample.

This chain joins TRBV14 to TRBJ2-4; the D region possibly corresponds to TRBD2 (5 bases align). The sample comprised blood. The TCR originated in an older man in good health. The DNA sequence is TGTGCCAGCAGCAAATCGAGCGGTAGCGCGTTAAACATTCAGTACTTC. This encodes CASSKSSGSALNIQYF.